The rows below give T cell receptor beta chains drawn from one sample of a study of cytomegalovirus exposure and HLA in healthy donors. TCRdb's table, derived via immunoSEQ multiplex PCR, lists solely in-frame clones and lacks some. The sample has about 160,000 clones. Sequenced: PBMCs. These receptors were collected from a woman aged 60 to 75 in good health and CMV-seronegative. Both conserved end residues are part of each CDR3. D genes are given only for firm matches.

TRBJ2-7	TRBV7-9	TRBD2	CASSRSGDAYEQYF	TGTGCCAGCAGCCGGAGCGGGGACGCCTACGAGCAGTACTTC
TRBJ1-6	TRBV19	.	CASSIQDGTSPLHF	TGTGCCAGTAGTATACAGGATGGAACTTCACCCCTCCACTTT
TRBJ1-1	TRBV6-5	TRBD1	CASRGQMNTEAFF	TGTGCCAGCAGGGGACAGATGAACACTGAAGCTTTCTTT
TRBJ2-1	TRBV5-1	TRBD1	CASSLWGITGEEYNEQFF	TGCGCCAGCAGCTTGTGGGGGATAACAGGGGAAGAGTACAATGAGCAGTTCTTC
TRBJ1-3	TRBV2	TRBD1	CASSETGIYGNTIYF	TGTGCCAGCAGTGAGACAGGGATATATGGAAACACCATATATTTT
TRBJ2-7	TRBV11-2	TRBD2	CASSISGTKGPYEQYF	TGTGCCAGCAGCATTTCCGGGACTAAAGGACCCTACGAGCAGTACTTC
TRBJ1-2	TRBV2	.	CASSEFRGYTF	TGTGCCAGCAGTGAATTCAGGGGCTACACCTTC
TRBJ2-7	TRBV5-4	TRBD2	CATSDEYSSGGYEQYF	TGTGCCACCTCGGACGAGTACTCTTCGGGGGGCTACGAGCAGTACTTC
TRBJ2-5	TRBV7-2	TRBD1	CASSFGTAWETQYF	TGTGCCAGCAGCTTTGGGACAGCTTGGGAGACCCAGTACTTC
TRBJ2-5	TRBV2	TRBD1	CASRKWRDDRGQETQYF	TGTGCCAGCAGAAAGTGGCGCGACGACAGGGGCCAAGAGACCCAGTACTTC
TRBJ2-7	TRBV5-1	TRBD2	CASSLILAGGGEQYF	TGCGCCAGCAGCTTGATACTAGCGGGAGGAGGAGAGCAGTACTTC
TRBJ2-3	TRBV30	.	CAWSVGAGTSTDTQYF	TGTGCCTGGAGTGTCGGCGCGGGAACTTCCACAGATACGCAGTATTTT
TRBJ1-5	TRBV7-2	TRBD1	CASSHDLGGDSYQPQHF	TGTGCCAGCAGCCACGACTTAGGAGGGGACAGTTATCAGCCCCAGCATTTT
TRBJ2-3	TRBV5-1	.	CASSPAEGAGTDTQYF	TGCGCCAGCAGCCCCGCGGAGGGGGCAGGCACAGATACGCAGTATTTT
TRBJ2-2	TRBV9	.	CASSVRPTSTGELFF	TGTGCCAGCAGCGTACGTCCGACTTCCACCGGGGAGCTGTTTTTT
TRBJ2-2	TRBV7-2	TRBD1	CASSTGTGVRELFF	TGTGCCAGCAGCACCGGGACAGGGGTCAGGGAGCTGTTTTTT
TRBJ1-3	TRBV7-9	.	CATSDRVYGNTIYF	TGTGCCACCTCCGACAGAGTTTATGGAAACACCATATATTTT
TRBJ1-1	TRBV7-9	.	CASGRESNTEAFF	TGTGCCAGCGGACGGGAGTCGAACACTGAAGCTTTCTTT
TRBJ1-1	TRBV9	.	CASSVGGAREAFF	TGTGCCAGCAGCGTAGGTGGGGCCAGAGAAGCTTTCTTT
TRBJ1-2	TRBV6-1	TRBD1	CASSEEIGTGSYRSSTF	TGTGCCAGCAGTGAAGAGATCGGGACAGGGAGTTACAGGAGCTCCACCTTC
TRBJ1-1	TRBV7-2	.	CASSYGGGTEAFF	TGTGCCAGCAGCTACGGGGGGGGGACTGAAGCTTTCTTT
TRBJ2-3	TRBV13	TRBD2	CASSPRTSGSFTDTQYF	TGTGCCAGCAGCCCCCGGACTAGCGGGAGCTTCACAGATACGCAGTATTTT
TRBJ1-5	TRBV5-1	.	CASSLQGGNQPQHF	TGCGCCAGCAGCTTACAGGGCGGTAATCAGCCCCAGCATTTT
TRBJ1-2	TRBV7-8	.	CASSPRGGFYGYTF	TGTGCCAGCAGCCCCCGGGGAGGGTTCTATGGCTACACCTTC
TRBJ2-1	TRBV10-3	.	CAIEAYNEQFF	TGTGCCATCGAGGCCTACAATGAGCAGTTCTTC
TRBJ1-2	TRBV30	TRBD1	CAWKGTGGSVYGYTF	TGTGCCTGGAAGGGGACAGGGGGAAGCGTCTATGGCTACACCTTC
TRBJ1-2	TRBV7-9	TRBD1	CASSRTGKGYGYTF	TGTGCCAGCAGCCGGACAGGGAAAGGCTATGGCTACACCTTC
TRBJ2-1	TRBV13	TRBD2	CASSPRPTSGTSYNEQFF	TGTGCCAGCAGCCCACGACCCACTAGCGGGACAAGCTACAATGAGCAGTTCTTC
TRBJ2-2	TRBV5-4	.	CASSPGAGELFF	TGTGCCAGCAGCCCCGGGGCCGGGGAGCTGTTTTTT
TRBJ1-4	TRBV5-8	TRBD1	CASSMTGMRHEKLFF	TGTGCCAGCAGCATGACAGGGATGCGGCATGAAAAACTGTTTTTT
TRBJ1-5	TRBV6-1	.	CASRGLYSNQPQHF	TGTGCCAGCAGGGGACTTTATAGCAATCAGCCCCAGCATTTT
TRBJ1-5	TRBV7-8	.	CASSWRGWDQPQHF	TGTGCCAGCAGCTGGAGGGGATGGGATCAGCCCCAGCATTTT